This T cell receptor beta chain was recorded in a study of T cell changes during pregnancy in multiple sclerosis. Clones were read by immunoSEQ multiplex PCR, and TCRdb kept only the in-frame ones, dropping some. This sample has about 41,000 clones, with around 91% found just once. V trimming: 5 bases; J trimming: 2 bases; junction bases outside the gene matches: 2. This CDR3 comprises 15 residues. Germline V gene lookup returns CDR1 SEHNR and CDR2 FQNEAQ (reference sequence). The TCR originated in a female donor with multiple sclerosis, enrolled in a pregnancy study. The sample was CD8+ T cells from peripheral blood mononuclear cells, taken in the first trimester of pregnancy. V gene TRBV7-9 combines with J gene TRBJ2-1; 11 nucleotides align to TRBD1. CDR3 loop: CASSTGQGAYNEQFF. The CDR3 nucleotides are TGTGCCAGCAGCACGGGACAGGGGGCCTACAATGAGCAGTTCTTC.